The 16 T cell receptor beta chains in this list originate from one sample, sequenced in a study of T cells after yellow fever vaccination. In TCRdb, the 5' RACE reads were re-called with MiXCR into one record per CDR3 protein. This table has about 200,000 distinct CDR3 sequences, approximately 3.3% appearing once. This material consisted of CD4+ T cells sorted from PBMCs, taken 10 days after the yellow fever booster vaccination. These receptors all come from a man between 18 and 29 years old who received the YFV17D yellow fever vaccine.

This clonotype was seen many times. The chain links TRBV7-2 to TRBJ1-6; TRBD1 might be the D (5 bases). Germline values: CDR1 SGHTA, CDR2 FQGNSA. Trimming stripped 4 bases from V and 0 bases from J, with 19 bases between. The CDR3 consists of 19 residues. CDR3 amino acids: CASSSPEGDLSSYNSPLHF. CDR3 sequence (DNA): TGTGCCAGCAGCTCCCCGGAAGGGGACCTAAGCTCCTATAATTCACCCCTCCACTTT.

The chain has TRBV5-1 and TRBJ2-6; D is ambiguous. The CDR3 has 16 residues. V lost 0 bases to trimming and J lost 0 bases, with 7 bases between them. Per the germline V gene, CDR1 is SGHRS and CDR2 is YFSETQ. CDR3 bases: TGCGCCAGCAGCTTGGAGGTCGACTCTGGGGCCAACGTCCTGACTTTC. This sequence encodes CASSLEVDSGANVLTF.

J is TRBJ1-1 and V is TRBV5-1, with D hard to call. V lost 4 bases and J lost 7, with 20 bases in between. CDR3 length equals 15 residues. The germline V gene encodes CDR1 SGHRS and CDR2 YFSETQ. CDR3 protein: CASSPARREGYEAFF. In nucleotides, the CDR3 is TGCGCCAGCAGCCCGGCCCGGCGGGAGGGATATGAAGCTTTCTTT.

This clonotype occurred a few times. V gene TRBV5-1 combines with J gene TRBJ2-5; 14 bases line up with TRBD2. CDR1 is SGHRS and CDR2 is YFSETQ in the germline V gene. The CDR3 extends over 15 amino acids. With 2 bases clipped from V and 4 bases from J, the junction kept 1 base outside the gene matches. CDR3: CASSFGLAGGETQYF. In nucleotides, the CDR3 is TGCGCCAGCAGCTTTGGACTAGCGGGAGGAGAGACCCAGTACTTC. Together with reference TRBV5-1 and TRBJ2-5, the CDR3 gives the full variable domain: KAGVTQTPRYLIKTRGQQVTLSCSPISGHRSVSWYQQTPGQGLQFLFEYFSETQRNKGNFPGRFSGRQFSNSRSEMNVSTLELGDSALYLCASSFGLAGGETQYFGPGTRLLVL.

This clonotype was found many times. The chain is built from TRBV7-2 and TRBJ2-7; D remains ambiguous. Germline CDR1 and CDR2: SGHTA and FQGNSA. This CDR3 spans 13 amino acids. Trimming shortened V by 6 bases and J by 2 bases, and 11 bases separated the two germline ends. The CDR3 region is CASSTVGPYEQYV. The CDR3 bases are TGTGCCAGCAGTACGGTAGGGCCCTACGAGCAGTACGTC.

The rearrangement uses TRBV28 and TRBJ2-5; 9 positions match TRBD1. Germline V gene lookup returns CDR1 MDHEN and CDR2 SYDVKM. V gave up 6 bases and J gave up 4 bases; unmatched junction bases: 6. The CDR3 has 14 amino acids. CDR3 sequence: CASSSQGARETQYF. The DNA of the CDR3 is TGTGCCAGCAGCTCACAGGGGGCTCGAGAGACCCAGTACTTC.

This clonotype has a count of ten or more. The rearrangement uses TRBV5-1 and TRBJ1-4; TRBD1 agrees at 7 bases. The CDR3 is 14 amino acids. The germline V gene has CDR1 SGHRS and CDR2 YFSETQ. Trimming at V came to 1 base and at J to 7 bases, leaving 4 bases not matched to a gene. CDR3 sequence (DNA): TGCGCCAGCAGCTTGTTAGGGGGCATTGAAAAACTGTTTTTT. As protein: CASSLLGGIEKLFF.

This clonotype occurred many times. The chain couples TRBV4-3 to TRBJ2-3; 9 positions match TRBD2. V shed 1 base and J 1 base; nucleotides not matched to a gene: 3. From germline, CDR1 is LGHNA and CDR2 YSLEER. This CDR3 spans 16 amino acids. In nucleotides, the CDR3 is TGCGCCAGCAGCCAAGGAGCGGGGGGAGGCACAGATACGCAGTATTTT. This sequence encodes CASSQGAGGGTDTQYF.

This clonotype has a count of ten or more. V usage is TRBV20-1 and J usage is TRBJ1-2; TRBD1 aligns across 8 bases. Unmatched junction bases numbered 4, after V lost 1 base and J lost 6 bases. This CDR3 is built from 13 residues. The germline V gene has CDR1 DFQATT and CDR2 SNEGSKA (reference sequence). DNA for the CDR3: TGCAGTGCTAGAGCTTCAGGGGGCAATGGCTACACCTTC. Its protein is CSARASGGNGYTF.

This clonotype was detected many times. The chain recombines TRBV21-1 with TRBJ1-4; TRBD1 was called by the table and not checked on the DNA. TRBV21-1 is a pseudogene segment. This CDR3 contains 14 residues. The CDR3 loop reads CASSKVQARGPDLF. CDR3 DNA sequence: TGTGCCAGCAGCAAAGTCCAAGCCCGGGGACCGGACCTTTTT.

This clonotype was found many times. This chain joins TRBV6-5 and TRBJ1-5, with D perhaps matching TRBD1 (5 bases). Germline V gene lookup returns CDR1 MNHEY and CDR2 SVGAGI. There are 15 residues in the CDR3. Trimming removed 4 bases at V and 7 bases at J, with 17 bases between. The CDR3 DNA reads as TGTGCCAGCAGTTTAACCAGTCAGGGCAGACAGCCCCAGCATTTT. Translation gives CASSLTSQGRQPQHF.

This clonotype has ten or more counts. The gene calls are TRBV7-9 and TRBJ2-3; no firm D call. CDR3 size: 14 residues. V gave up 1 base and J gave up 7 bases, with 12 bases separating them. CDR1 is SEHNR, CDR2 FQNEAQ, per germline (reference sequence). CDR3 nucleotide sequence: TGTGCCAGCAGCTTAGAGTCCGGCATGTATACGCAGTATTTT. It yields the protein CASSLESGMYTQYF.

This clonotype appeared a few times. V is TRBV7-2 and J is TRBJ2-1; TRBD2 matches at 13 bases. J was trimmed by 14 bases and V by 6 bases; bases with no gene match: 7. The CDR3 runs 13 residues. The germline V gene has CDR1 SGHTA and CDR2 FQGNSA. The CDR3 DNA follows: TGTGCCAGCAGGTCCACTAGCGGGGGGGCCGAGTTCTTC. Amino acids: CASRSTSGGAEFF.

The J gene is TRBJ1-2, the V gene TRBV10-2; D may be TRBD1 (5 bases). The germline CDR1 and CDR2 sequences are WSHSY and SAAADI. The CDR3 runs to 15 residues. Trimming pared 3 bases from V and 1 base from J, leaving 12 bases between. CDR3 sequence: CASSDPRGFNYGYTF. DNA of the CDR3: TGCGCCAGCAGTGACCCTAGGGGTTTTAACTATGGCTACACCTTC.

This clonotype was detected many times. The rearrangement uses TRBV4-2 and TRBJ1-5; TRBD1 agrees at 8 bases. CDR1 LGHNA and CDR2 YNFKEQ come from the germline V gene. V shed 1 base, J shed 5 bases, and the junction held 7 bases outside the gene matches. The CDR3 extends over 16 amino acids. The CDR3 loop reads CASSQGDRGTDQPQHF. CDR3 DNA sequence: TGTGCCAGCAGCCAAGGTGACAGGGGAACGGATCAGCCCCAGCATTTT.

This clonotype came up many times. In nucleotides, the CDR3 is TGCGCCAGCAGCCCTCTCCGGGACAGGGTTCCCCTGACTTTC. It is translated as CASSPLRDRVPLTF. V and J are TRBV4-1 and TRBJ2-6; 9 bases fit TRBD1. CDR1 is MGHRA and CDR2 is YSYEKL in the germline V gene. With 4 bases clipped from V and 15 bases from J, the junction kept 10 bases outside the gene matches. The CDR3 consists of 14 residues.